The 24 T cell receptor beta chains reported below all come from one sample, sequenced in a study of cytomegalovirus exposure and HLA in healthy donors. The PCR made use of 60 Vbeta and 13 Jbeta primers. Using immunoSEQ multiplex PCR, the repertoire was profiled, and TCRdb retains in-frame clones only, with some absent. The sample consists of approximately 110,000 clones, 65% to 75% of them appearing once. Sequencing used PBMCs. The source is a woman in her thirties or forties in good health and CMV-seropositive.

This clone was seen a handful of times. CDR3 in amino acids: CASNRLAGAYEQYF. The CDR3, as DNA: TGTGCCAGCAATAGACTAGCGGGAGCCTACGAGCAGTACTTC. The chain couples TRBV2 to TRBJ2-7; 12 bases are shared with TRBD2. The length of the CDR3 is 14 residues. J was trimmed by 2 bases and V by 7 bases; bases with no gene match: 3. Germline V gene sequence: CDR1 SNHLY, CDR2 FYNNEI. The whole variable domain, remainder taken from reference TRBV2 and TRBJ2-7, is EPEVTQTPSHQVTQMGQEVILRCVPISNHLYFYWYRQILGQKVEFLVSFYNNEISEKSEIFDDQFSVERPDGSNFTLKIRSTKLEDSAMYFCASNRLAGAYEQYFGPGTRLTVT.

This clone occurred a few times. The chain joins TRBV30 to TRBJ1-6; 12 positions match TRBD1. Germline values: CDR1 GTSNPN, CDR2 SVGIG (reference sequence). The CDR3 spans 16 residues. The V gene end was trimmed by 3 bases and the J gene end by 14 bases; junction bases not matched to a gene: 14. Written as DNA, the CDR3 is TGTGCCTGGAGCAACGCCCGGGACAGGGGGCGAAGGGCCCTCCACTTT. Its protein product is CAWSNARDRGRRALHF.

This clone has just one count. The chain joins TRBV29-1 to TRBJ2-1; weak D call: TRBD2 (5 bases). The germline V and J ends were trimmed by 5 bases and 0 bases, with 5 bases remaining between them. Germline V lookup: CDR1 SQVTM, CDR2 ANQGSEA. The CDR3 contains 12 residues. CDR3 bases: TGCAGCGTTCGGGGCTCCTACAATGAGCAGTTCTTC. Its translation is CSVRGSYNEQFF.

This sequence joins TRBV4-2 and TRBJ2-5; TRBD2 aligns across 10 bases. Germline values: CDR1 LGHNA, CDR2 YNFKEQ. V lost 1 base and J lost 5; bases outside the gene matches: 7. The CDR3 contains 16 residues. CDR3 DNA sequence: TGTGCCAGCAGCCAAGGGGTAGCGGGAGGAGGTGAGACCCAGTACTTC. It codes for CASSQGVAGGGETQYF.

The chain carries TRBV4-3 and TRBJ1-4; no clear D gene. The CDR3 has 14 residues. CDR1 LGHNA and CDR2 YSLEER come from the germline V gene. V gave up 2 bases and J gave up 4 bases, with 8 bases separating them. Here the CDR3 DNA reads TGCGCCAGCAGCCAACTTCTCCTTAATGAAAAACTGTTTTTT. This encodes CASSQLLLNEKLFF.

The V call is TRBV7-3, the J call TRBJ2-2; 10 bases align to TRBD1. The ends lost 4 bases at V and 6 bases at J; junction bases unmatched: 5. In germline, CDR1 is SGHTA, CDR2 FQGTGA. CDR3 length: 15 amino acids. The CDR3 nucleotides are TGTGCCAGCAGCTCGCGACAGGGGGCATCCGGGGAGCTGTTTTTT. Its protein is CASSSRQGASGELFF.

The table lists this clone with a few counts. The CDR3 protein is CASSPPTGFGNTIYF. For the CDR3, the DNA is TGCGCCAGCAGCCCTCCAACAGGGTTTGGAAACACCATATATTTT. The V gene is TRBV4-1, the J gene TRBJ1-3; possibly TRBD1 for D (6 bases). V dropped 4 bases and J dropped 3 bases, with 13 bases sitting between them. The CDR3 length is 15 residues. CDR1 is MGHRA and CDR2 is YSYEKL in the germline V gene.

This clone was observed a few times. The chain has TRBV6-1 and TRBJ1-3; D is possibly TRBD1 (5 bases). Per the germline V gene, CDR1 is MNHNS and CDR2 is SASEGT. Deletions cut 8 bases from V and 8 bases from J, with 19 bases between. This CDR3 comprises 14 residues. The DNA of the CDR3 is TGTGCCAGCTTAGCGAGGACGGGGGAGGACACCATATATTTT. This codes for CASLARTGEDTIYF.

The chain carries TRBV4-3 and TRBJ2-7; 8 nucleotides match TRBD1. The V segment lost 5 bases and the J segment 3 bases; nucleotides outside the gene matches: 6. From germline, CDR1 is LGHNA and CDR2 YSLEER. The CDR3 loop spans 14 amino acids. CDR3 sequence: CASSSGGLGYEQYF. The CDR3, as DNA: TGCGCCAGCAGCTCAGGGGGCCTAGGCTACGAGCAGTACTTC.

Remarks on this clone: The same CDR3 also results from other DNA sequences found in this sample. V is TRBV29-1 and J is TRBJ2-7; D might be TRBD2 (5 bases). Deletions cut 7 bases from V and 3 bases from J, with 13 bases between. Looked up from germline, CDR1 is SQVTM and CDR2 is ANQGSEA. The CDR3 has 12 residues. The CDR3 coding sequence is TGCAGCGGAAGGACGGGGAGCTACGAGCAGTACTTC. Its translation: CSGRTGSYEQYF.

The chain uses TRBV4-1 and TRBJ2-5; TRBD1 might be the D (6 bases). V was trimmed by 4 bases and J by 5 bases, leaving 11 bases between them. Germline V gene sequence: CDR1 MGHRA, CDR2 YSYEKL. This CDR3 has 13 amino acids. The CDR3 region has the DNA TGCGCCAGCAGCCCAGGGGTTCTCGAGACCCAGTACTTC. Translating gives CASSPGVLETQYF.

Of note for this clone: This sample includes further DNA sequences coding for the same CDR3. V gene TRBV9 combines with J gene TRBJ2-7; TRBD2 aligns across 10 bases. V was pared by 0 bases and J by 0 bases, with 3 bases of the junction left unmatched. Looked up from germline, CDR1 is SGDLS and CDR2 is YYNGEE. The length of the CDR3 is 16 residues. CDR3 loop: CASSVEPSGSSYEQYF. The DNA for the CDR3 is TGTGCCAGCAGCGTAGAACCTAGCGGGAGCTCCTACGAGCAGTACTTC.

V usage is TRBV7-3 and J usage is TRBJ2-5, with TRBD2 identical over 8 bases. V was pared by 1 base and J by 2 bases, with 9 bases of the junction left unmatched. The V gene's germline CDR1 is SGHTA and CDR2 FQGTGA. The CDR3 length is 17 residues. In DNA, the CDR3 is TGTGCCAGCAGCTTAAGGAGTGTAGCGGGGATACAAGAGACCCAGTACTTC. Translating it yields CASSLRSVAGIQETQYF.

This chain joins TRBV5-1 and TRBJ2-7, with D tentatively TRBD1 (6 bases). V was cut by 6 bases and J by 2 bases, with 33 bases left in between. The CDR3 sequence is 20 residues long. Germline CDR1 SGHRS, CDR2 YFSETQ. The CDR3 sequence: CASTAWRPGTPSRPTYEQYF. The CDR3 coding sequence is TGCGCCAGCACCGCTTGGAGACCCGGGACACCGAGCCGTCCAACCTACGAGCAGTACTTC.

CDR3 region: CASSLGTGTYEQYF. The CDR3 DNA reads TGTGCCAGCAGCTTGGGGACAGGCACCTACGAGCAGTACTTC. The V call is TRBV5-5, the J call TRBJ2-7, with TRBD1 identical over 7 bases. CDR1 is SGHKS, CDR2 YYEKEE, per germline (reference sequence). V was pared by 0 bases and J by 2 bases, with 2 bases of the junction left unmatched. This CDR3 contains 14 residues.

This clone has more than one count but fewer than ten. The chain combines TRBV2 with TRBJ1-1; 7 positions match TRBD1. This CDR3 has 13 residues. Germline V gene sequence: CDR1 SNHLY, CDR2 FYNNEI. Trimming took 6 bases from V and 3 from J; bases not matched to a gene: 4. CDR3 in amino acids: CASSGQEYTEAFF. The DNA for the CDR3 is TGTGCCAGCAGCGGACAGGAATACACTGAAGCTTTCTTT.

This clone has a handful of counts. The V call is TRBV6-6, the J call TRBJ2-7; a weak D match, TRBD1 (5 bases). The CDR3 sequence is 14 residues long. V was clipped by 2 bases and J by 3 bases, with 11 bases between them. Germline CDR1 MNHNY, CDR2 SVGAGI (reference sequence). CDR3 nucleotide sequence: TGTGCCAGCAGTTACCTGGGCGGACACTACGAGCAGTACTTC. Protein sequence: CASSYLGGHYEQYF.

The rearrangement joins TRBV5-4 to TRBJ2-2, with 7 positions matching TRBD1. V shed 4 bases and J 4 bases; nucleotides not matched to a gene: 7. Germline values: CDR1 SGHNT, CDR2 YYREEE (reference sequence). The CDR3 has 15 residues. The chain's CDR3 is CASSQDRVATGELFF. The CDR3 DNA reads as TGTGCCAGCAGCCAAGACAGGGTTGCCACCGGGGAGCTGTTTTTT.

This chain uses TRBV6-1 with TRBJ2-7; the match to TRBD1 covers 8 bases. The CDR3 spans 14 residues. Trimming at V came to 7 bases and at J to 2 bases, leaving 7 bases not matched to a gene. The V gene's germline CDR1 is MNHNS and CDR2 SASEGT. In DNA, the CDR3 is TGTGCCAGCACTACCGGGACAGGAGCCTACGAGCAGTACTTC. Encoded protein: CASTTGTGAYEQYF.

The CDR3 spells CASSRTGGVTNYGYTF. CDR3 DNA sequence: TGTGCCAGCAGTCGGACAGGGGGAGTGACTAACTATGGCTACACCTTC. The chain uses TRBV7-8 and TRBJ1-2, with 10 bases that match TRBD1. Germline CDR1 is SGHVS and CDR2 is FQNEAQ. V lost 6 bases, J lost 0 bases, and 7 bases stayed unmatched. This CDR3 contains 16 residues. The whole variable domain, remainder taken from reference TRBV7-8 and TRBJ1-2, is GAGVSQSPRYKVAKRGQDVALRCDPISGHVSLFWYQQALGQGPEFLTYFQNEAQLDKSGLPSDRFFAERPEGSVSTLKIQRTQQEDSAVYLCASSRTGGVTNYGYTFGSGTRLTVV.

With respect to this clone: Its ends do not fully match the called genes, so a read error is possible. The rearrangement links TRBV7-9 to TRBJ1-3, with 8 bases identical to TRBD1. This CDR3 region has 16 residues. Germline V gene sequence: CDR1 SEHNR, CDR2 FQNEAQ (reference sequence). CDR3 sequence reads: CSSSPRQGSSGNTIYF. For the CDR3, the DNA is TGTTCCAGCAGTCCAAGACAGGGGAGCTCTGGAAACACCATATATTTT. Combining the CDR3 with reference TRBV7-9 and TRBJ1-3 gives the whole variable domain DTGVSQNPRHKITKRGQNVTFRCDPISEHNRLYWYRQTLGQGPEFLTYFQNEAQLEKSRLLSDRFSAERPKGSFSTLEIQRTEQGDSAMYLCSSSPRQGSSGNTIYFGEGSWLTVV.

This clone was found once. The CDR3 DNA sequence: TGTGCCTGCCCGGGCGGGGGACTAGCATACAATGAGCAGTTCTTC. This sequence encodes CACPGGGLAYNEQFF. This chain joins TRBV30 and TRBJ2-1; 9 positions match TRBD2. The CDR3 is made up of 15 amino acids. Germline trimming cut 6 bases from V and 4 bases from J; bases unmatched to any gene: 10. CDR1 is GTSNPN, CDR2 SVGIG, per germline (reference sequence).

The genes are TRBV5-6 and TRBJ2-3; 12 bases are shared with TRBD2. Trimming cost V 4 bases and J 2 bases; bases outside gene matches: 5. This CDR3 has 16 amino acids. Germline CDR1 SGHDT, CDR2 YYEEEE. DNA for the CDR3: TGTGCCAGCAGCACCCTAGCGGGAGGGACCACAGATACGCAGTATTTT. It codes for CASSTLAGGTTDTQYF.

For this clone: Within the sample, other DNA sequences also encode this same CDR3. The chain joins TRBV15 to TRBJ1-2; 10 positions agree with TRBD1. Germline V gene sequence: CDR1 LNHNV, CDR2 YYDKDF (reference sequence). This CDR3 spans 15 amino acids. After removal of 2 bases from V and 6 bases from J, the junction contained 6 bases not matched to a gene. The CDR3 sequence is CATSRSDRGRDGYTF. CDR3 DNA sequence: TGTGCCACCAGCAGAAGTGACAGGGGGCGCGATGGCTACACCTTC.